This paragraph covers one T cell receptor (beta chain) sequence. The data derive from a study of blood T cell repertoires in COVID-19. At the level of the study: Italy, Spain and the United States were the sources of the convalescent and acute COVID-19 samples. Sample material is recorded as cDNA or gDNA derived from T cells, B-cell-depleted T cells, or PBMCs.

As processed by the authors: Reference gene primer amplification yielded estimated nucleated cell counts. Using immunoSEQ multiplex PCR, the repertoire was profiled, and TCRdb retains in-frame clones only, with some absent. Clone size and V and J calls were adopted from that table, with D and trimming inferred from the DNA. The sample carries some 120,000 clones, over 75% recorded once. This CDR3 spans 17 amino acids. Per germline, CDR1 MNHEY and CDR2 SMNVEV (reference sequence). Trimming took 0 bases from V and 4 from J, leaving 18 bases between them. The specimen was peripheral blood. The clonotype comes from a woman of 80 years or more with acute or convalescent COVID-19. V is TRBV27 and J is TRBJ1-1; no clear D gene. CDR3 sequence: CASSLSAAPRMSTEAFF. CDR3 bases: TGTGCCAGCAGTTTATCGGCGGCACCCCGGATGAGCACTGAAGCTTTCTTT.